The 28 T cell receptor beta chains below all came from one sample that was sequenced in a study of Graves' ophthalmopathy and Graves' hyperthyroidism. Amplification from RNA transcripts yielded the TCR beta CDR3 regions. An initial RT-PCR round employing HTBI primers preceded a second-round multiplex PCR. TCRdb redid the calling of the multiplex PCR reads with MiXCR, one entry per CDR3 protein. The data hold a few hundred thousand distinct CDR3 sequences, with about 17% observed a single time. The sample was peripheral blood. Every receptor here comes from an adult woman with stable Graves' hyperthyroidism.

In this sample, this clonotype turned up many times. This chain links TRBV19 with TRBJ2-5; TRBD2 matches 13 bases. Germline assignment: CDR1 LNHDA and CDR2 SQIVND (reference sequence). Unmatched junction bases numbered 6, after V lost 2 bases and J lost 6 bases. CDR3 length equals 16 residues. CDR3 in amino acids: CASSIQLAGGQQTQYF. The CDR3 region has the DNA TGTGCCAGTAGTATACAACTAGCGGGAGGGCAACAGACCCAGTACTTC.

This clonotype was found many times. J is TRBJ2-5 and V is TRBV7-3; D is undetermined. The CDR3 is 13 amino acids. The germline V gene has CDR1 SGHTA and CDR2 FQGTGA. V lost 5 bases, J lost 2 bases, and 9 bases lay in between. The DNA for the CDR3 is TGTGCCAGCAGCCCCACAAAACAAGAGACCCAGTACTTC. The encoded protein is CASSPTKQETQYF.

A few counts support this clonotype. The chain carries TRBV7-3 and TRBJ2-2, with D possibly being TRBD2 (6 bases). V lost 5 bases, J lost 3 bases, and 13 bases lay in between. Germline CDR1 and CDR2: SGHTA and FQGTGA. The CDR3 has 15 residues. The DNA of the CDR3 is TGTGCCAGCAGCGCCATGACTAGTGACACCGGGGAGCTGTTTTTT. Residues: CASSAMTSDTGELFF.

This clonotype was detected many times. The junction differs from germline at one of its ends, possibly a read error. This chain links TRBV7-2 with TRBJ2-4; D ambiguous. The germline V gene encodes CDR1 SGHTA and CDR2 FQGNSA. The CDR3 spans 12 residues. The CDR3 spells CASSLGLGIKYF. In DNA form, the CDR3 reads TGTGCCAGCAGCTTAGGGCTGGGCATTAAGTACTTC.

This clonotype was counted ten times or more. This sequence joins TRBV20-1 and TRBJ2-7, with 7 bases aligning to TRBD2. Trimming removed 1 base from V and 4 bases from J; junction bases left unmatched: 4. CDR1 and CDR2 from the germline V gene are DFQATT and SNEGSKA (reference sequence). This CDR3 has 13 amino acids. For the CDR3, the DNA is TGCAGTGCTAGAGGGACTAGTAGGTACGAGCAGTACTTC. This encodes CSARGTSRYEQYF.

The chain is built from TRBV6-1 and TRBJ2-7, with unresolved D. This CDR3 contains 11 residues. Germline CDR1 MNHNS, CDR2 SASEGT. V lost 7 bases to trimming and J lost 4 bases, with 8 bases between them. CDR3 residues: CASNDGYEQYF. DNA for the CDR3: TGTGCCAGCAACGACGGGTACGAGCAGTACTTC.

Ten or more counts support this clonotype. For the CDR3, the DNA is TGTGCCAGCAGTGGACGGGACAGGGGGAAAAATAGCAATCAGCCCCAGCATTTT. Amino acid sequence: CASSGRDRGKNSNQPQHF. J is TRBJ1-5 and V is TRBV6-1; 11 bases line up with TRBD1. Trimming removed 4 bases from V and 0 bases from J; junction bases left unmatched: 8. This CDR3 has 18 amino acids. The germline V gene has CDR1 MNHNS and CDR2 SASEGT.

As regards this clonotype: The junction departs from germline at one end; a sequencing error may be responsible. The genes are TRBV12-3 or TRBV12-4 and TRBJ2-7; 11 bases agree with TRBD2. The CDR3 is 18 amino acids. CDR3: CASSPISPLAGAFYEQCF. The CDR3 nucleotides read TGTGCTAGCAGTCCGATCTCCCCACTAGCGGGGGCTTTCTACGAGCAGTGCTTC.

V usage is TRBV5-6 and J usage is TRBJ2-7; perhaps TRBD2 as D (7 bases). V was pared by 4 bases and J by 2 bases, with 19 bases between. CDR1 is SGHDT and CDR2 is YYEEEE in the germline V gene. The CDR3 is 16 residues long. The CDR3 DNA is TGTGCCAGCAGCCTGCTCGGGCGGGGGCCACCCTACGAGCAGTACTTC. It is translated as CASSLLGRGPPYEQYF.

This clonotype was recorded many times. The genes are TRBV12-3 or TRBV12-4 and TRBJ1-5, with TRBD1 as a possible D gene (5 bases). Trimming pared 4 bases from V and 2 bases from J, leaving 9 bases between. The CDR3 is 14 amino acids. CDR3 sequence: CASSWQGGNQPQHF. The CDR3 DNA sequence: TGTGCCAGCAGTTGGCAGGGAGGCAATCAGCCCCAGCATTTT.

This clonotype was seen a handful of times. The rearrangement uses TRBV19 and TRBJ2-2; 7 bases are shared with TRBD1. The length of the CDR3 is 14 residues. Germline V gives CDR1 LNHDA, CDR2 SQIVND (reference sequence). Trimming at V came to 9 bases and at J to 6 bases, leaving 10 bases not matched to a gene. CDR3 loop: CASTDRARAGELFF. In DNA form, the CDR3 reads TGTGCCAGCACAGACAGGGCGCGGGCCGGGGAGCTGTTTTTT.

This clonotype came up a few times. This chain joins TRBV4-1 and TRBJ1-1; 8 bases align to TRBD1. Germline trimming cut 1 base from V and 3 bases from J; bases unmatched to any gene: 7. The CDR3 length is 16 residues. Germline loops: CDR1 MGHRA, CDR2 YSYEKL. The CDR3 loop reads CASSQVAQGAYTEAFF. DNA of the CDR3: TGCGCCAGCAGCCAAGTAGCGCAGGGGGCTTACACTGAAGCTTTCTTT.

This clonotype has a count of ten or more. CDR3 sequence: CASSYSKTTEAFF. In DNA form, the CDR3 reads TGTGCCAGCAGTTACTCAAAGACCACTGAAGCTTTCTTT. This sequence joins TRBV6-2 or TRBV6-3 and TRBJ1-1; D gene uncertain. CDR1 and CDR2 (germline): MNHEY, SVGEGT. The CDR3 extends over 13 amino acids. The V gene lost 0 bases and the J gene lost 4 bases, with 6 bases spanning the gap.

Here the CDR3 DNA reads TGTGCCAGCAGTTTCCACTCCCCAGAGACCCAGTACTTC. Its protein is CASSFHSPETQYF. The rearrangement uses TRBV12-3 or TRBV12-4 and TRBJ2-5; no clear D. The CDR3 is made up of 13 amino acids. V was shortened by 3 bases and J by 4 bases, with 9 bases between the two germline ends.

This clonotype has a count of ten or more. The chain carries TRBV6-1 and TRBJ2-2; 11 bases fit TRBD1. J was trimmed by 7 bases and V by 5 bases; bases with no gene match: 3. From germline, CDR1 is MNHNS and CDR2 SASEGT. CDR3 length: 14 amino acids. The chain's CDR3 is CASSPDRGRGELFF. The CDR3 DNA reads TGTGCCAGCAGTCCGGACAGGGGGCGCGGGGAGCTGTTTTTT.

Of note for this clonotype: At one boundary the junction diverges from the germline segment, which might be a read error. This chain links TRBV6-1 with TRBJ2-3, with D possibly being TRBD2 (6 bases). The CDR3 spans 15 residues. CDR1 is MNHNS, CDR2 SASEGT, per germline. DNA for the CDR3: TGTGCCAGCAGTCAAGCGGGCACAAGCACAGATACGCAGTATTTT. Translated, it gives CASSQAGTSTDTQYF.

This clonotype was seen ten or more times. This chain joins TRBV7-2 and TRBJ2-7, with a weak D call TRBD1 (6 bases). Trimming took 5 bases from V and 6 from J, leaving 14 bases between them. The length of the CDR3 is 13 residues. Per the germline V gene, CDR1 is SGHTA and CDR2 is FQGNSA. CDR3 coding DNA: TGTGCCAGCAGCCGGGACACCGTGGGCGAGCAGTACTTC. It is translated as CASSRDTVGEQYF.

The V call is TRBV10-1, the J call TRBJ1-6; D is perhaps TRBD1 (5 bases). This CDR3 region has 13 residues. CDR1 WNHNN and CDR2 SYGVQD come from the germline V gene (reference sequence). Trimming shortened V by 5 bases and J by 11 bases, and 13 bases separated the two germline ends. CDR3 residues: CASSTGEGTPLHF. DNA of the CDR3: TGCGCCAGCAGTACAGGCGAGGGGACACCCCTCCACTTT.

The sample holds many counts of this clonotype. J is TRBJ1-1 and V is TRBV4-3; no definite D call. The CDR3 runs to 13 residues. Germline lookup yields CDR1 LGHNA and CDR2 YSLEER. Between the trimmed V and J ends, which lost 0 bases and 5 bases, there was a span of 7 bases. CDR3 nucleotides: TGCGCCAGCAGCCAAGATCGTGGGACTGAAGCTTTCTTT. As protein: CASSQDRGTEAFF.

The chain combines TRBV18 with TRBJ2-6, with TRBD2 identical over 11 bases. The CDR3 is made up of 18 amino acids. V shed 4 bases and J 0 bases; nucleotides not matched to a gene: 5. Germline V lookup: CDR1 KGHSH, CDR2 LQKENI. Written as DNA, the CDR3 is TGTGCCAGCTCACGAGGACTAGCGGGCCACTCTGGGGCCAACGTCCTGACTTTC. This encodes CASSRGLAGHSGANVLTF.

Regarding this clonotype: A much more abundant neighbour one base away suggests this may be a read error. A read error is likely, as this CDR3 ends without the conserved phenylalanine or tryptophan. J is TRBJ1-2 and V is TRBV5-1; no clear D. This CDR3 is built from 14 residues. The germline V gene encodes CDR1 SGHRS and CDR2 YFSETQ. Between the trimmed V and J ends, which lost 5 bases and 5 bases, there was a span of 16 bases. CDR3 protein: CASSLFRGEYGYTY. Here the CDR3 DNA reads TGCGCCAGCAGTTTATTTCGGGGAGAATATGGCTACACCTAC.

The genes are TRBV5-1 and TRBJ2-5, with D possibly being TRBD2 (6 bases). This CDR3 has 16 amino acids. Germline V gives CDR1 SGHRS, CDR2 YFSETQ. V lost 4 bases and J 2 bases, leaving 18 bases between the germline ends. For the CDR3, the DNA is TGCGCCAGCAGCCTTATCCCCTCTAGCGTTCAAGAGACCCAGTACTTC. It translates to CASSLIPSSVQETQYF. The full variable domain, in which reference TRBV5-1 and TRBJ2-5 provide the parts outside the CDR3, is KAGVTQTPRYLIKTRGQQVTLSCSPISGHRSVSWYQQTPGQGLQFLFEYFSETQRNKGNFPGRFSGRQFSNSRSEMNVSTLELGDSALYLCASSLIPSSVQETQYFGPGTRLLVL.

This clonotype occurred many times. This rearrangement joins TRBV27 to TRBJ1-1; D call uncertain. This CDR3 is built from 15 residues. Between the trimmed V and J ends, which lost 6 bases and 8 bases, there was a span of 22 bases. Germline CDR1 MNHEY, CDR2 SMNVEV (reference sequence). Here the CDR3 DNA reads TGTGCCAGCAGCCCCGGCAGGCGCCCTTTGGGGGAAGCTTTCTTT. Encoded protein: CASSPGRRPLGEAFF.

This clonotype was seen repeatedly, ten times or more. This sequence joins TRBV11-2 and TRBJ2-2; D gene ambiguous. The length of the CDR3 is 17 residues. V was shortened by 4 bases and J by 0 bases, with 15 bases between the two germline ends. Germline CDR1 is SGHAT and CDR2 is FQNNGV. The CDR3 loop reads CASSSPWGSSNTGELFF. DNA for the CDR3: TGTGCCAGCAGCTCTCCATGGGGTAGCTCGAACACCGGGGAGCTGTTTTTT.

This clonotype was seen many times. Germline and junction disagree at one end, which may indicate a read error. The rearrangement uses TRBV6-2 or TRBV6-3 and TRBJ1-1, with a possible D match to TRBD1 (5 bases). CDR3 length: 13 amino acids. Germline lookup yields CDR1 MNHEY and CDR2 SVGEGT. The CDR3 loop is CASRVSGGTEAFF. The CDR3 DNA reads TGTGCTAGCAGGGTGTCGGGGGGCACTGAAGCTTTCTTT.

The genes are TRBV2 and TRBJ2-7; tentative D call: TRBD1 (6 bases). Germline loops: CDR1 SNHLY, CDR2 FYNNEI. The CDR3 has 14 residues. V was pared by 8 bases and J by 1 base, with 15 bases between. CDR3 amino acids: CASVKKDRSYEQYF. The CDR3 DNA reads TGTGCCAGCGTCAAGAAGGACAGATCCTACGAGCAGTACTTC.

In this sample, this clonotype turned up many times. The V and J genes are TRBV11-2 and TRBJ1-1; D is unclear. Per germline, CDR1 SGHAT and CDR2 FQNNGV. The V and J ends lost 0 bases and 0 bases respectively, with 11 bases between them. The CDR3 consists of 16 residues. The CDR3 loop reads CASSLDRWYMNTEAFF. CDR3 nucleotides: TGTGCCAGCAGCTTAGATCGGTGGTACATGAACACTGAAGCTTTCTTT.

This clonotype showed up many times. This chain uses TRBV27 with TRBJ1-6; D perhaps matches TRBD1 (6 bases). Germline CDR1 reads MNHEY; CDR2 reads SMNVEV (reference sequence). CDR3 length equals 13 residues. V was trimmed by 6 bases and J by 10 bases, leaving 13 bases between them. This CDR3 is CASRKAGGSPLHF. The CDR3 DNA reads TGTGCCAGCAGAAAGGCCGGGGGCTCACCCCTCCACTTT.